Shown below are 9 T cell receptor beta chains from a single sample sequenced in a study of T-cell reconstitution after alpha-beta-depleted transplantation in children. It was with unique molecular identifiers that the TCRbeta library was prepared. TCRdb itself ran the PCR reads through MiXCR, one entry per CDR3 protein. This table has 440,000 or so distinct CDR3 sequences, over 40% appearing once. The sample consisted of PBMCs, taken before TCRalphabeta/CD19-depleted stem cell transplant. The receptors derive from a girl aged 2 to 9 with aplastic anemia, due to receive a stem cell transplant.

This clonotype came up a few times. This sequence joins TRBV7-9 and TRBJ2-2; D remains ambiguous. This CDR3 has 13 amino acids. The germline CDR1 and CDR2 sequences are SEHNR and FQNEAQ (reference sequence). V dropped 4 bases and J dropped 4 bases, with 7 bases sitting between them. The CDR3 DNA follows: TGTGCCAGCAGCTATGCAGTCACCGGGGAGCTGTTTTTT. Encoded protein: CASSYAVTGELFF.

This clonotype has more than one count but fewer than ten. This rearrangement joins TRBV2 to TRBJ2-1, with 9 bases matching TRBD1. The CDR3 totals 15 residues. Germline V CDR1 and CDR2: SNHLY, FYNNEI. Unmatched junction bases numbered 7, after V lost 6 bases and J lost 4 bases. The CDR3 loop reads CASRVTGTGYNEQFF. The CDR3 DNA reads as TGTGCCAGCAGGGTCACCGGGACAGGGTACAATGAGCAGTTCTTC.

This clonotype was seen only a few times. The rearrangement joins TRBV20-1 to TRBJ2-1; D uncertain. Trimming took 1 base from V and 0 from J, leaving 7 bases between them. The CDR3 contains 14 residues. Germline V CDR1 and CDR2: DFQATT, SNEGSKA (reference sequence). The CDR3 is CSARGRSSYNEQFF. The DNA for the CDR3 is TGCAGTGCTAGAGGCAGAAGCTCCTACAATGAGCAGTTCTTC.

CDR3 sequence: CASSLRSTGMFSYEQYF. CDR3 DNA: TGTGCCAGCAGCCTTCGATCAACAGGAATGTTCTCCTACGAGCAGTACTTC. The chain couples TRBV5-5 to TRBJ2-7, with a weak D call TRBD1 (5 bases). Trimming took 4 bases from V and 0 from J, leaving 20 bases between them. This CDR3 comprises 17 residues. Per the germline V gene, CDR1 is SGHKS and CDR2 is YYEKEE (reference sequence).

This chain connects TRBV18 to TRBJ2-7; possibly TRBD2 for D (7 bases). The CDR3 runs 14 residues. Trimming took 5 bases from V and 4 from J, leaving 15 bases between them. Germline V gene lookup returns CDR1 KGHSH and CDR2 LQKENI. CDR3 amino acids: CASSAGAPSYEQYF. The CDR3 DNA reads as TGTGCCAGCTCAGCGGGGGCCCCTTCTTACGAGCAGTACTTC. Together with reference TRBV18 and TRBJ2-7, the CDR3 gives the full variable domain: NAGVMQNPRHLVRRRGQEARLRCSPMKGHSHVYWYRQLPEEGLKFMVYLQKENIIDESGMPKERFSAEFPKEGPSILRIQQVVRGDSAAYFCASSAGAPSYEQYFGPGTRLTVT.

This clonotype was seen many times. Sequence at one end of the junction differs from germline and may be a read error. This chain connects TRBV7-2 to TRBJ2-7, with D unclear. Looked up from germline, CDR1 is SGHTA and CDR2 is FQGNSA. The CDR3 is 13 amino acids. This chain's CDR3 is CASSLGSAYEQYF. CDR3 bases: TGTGCCAGCAGTTTAGGCTCGGCCTACGAGCAGTACTTC.

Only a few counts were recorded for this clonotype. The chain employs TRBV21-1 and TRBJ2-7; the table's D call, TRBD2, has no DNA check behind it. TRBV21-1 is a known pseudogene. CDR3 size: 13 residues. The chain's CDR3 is CASSSPISYEQYF. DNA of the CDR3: TGTGCCAGCAGCAGCCCTATCTCCTACGAGCAGTACTTC.

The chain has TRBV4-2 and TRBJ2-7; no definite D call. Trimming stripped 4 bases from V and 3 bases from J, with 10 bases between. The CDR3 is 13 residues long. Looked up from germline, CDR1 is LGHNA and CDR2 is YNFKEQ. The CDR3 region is CASSPLDRYEQYF. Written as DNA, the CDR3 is TGTGCCAGCAGCCCATTGGACCGCTACGAGCAGTACTTC.

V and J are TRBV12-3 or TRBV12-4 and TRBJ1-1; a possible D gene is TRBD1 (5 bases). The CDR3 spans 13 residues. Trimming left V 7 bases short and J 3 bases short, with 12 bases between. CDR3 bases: TGTGCCAGCACCCAAGACAGTTACACTGAAGCTTTCTTT. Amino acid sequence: CASTQDSYTEAFF.